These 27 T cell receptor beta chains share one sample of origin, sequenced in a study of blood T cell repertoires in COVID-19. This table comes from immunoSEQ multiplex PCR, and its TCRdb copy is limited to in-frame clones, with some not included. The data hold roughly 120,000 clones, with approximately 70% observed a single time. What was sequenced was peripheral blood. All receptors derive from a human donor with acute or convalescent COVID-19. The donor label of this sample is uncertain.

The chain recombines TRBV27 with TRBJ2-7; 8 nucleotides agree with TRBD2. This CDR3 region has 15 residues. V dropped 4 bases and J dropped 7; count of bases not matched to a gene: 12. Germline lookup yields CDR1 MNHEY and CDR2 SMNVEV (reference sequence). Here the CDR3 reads CASSSAPAGGREQYF. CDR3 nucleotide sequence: TGTGCCAGCAGTTCCGCCCCCGCGGGGGGTCGGGAGCAGTACTTC.

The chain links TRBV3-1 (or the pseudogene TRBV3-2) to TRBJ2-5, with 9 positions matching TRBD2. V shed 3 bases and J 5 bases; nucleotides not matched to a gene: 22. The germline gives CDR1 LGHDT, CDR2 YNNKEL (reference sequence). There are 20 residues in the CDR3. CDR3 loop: CASSHPLFGGGAWGAETQYF. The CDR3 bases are TGTGCCAGCAGCCACCCTTTATTCGGCGGGGGGGCATGGGGAGCGGAGACCCAGTACTTC.

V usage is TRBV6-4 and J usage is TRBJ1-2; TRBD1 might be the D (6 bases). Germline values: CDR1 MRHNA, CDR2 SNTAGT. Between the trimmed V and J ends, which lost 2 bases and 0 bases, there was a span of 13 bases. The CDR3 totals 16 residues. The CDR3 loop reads CASSDPWDKSNYGYTF. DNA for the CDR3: TGTGCCAGCAGTGACCCATGGGACAAATCTAACTATGGCTACACCTTC.

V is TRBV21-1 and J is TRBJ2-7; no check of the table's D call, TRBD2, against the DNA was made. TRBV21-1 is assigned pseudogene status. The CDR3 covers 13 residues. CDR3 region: CASNEGPTYEQYF. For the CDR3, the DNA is TGTGCCAGCAATGAGGGTCCAACCTACGAGCAGTACTTC.

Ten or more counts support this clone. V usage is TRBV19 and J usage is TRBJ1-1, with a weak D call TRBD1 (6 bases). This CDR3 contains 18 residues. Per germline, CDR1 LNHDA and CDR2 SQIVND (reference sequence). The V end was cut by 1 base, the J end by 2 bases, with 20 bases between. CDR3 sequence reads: CASSIVSQGRMANTEAFF. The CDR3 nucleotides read TGTGCCAGTAGTATAGTTTCACAGGGCAGGATGGCAAACACTGAAGCTTTCTTT.

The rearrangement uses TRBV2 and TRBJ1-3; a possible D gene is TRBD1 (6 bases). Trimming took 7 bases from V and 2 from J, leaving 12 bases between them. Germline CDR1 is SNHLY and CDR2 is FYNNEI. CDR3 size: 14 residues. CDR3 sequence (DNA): TGTGCCAGCAAAGGGGGGGGGACTGGAAACACCATATATTTT. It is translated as CASKGGGTGNTIYF.

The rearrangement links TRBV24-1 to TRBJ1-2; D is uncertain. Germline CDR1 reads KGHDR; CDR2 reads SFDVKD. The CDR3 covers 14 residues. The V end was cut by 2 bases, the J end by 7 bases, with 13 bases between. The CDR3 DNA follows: TGTGCCACCAGTGATTACCCCGTTGGGAGTGGCTACACCTTC. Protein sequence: CATSDYPVGSGYTF.

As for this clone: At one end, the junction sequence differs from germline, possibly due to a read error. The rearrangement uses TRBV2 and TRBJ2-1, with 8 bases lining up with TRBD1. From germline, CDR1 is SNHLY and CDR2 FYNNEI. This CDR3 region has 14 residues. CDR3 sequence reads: CASREDRGYNEQFF. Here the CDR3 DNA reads TGTGCCAGCAGGGAAGACAGGGGATACAATGAGCAGTTCTTC.

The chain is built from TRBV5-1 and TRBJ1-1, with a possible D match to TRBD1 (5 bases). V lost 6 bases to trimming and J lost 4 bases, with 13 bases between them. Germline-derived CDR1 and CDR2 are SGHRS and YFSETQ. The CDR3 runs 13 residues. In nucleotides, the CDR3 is TGCGCCAGCAAAATGGCAGGGATCACTGAAGCTTTCTTT. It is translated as CASKMAGITEAFF.

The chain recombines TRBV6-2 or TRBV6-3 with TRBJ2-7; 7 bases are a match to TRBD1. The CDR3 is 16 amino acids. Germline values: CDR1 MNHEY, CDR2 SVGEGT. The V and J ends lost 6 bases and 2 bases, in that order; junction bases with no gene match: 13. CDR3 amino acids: CASSYLRGQVTYEQYV. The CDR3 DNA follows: TGTGCCAGCAGCTATCTTCGAGGACAGGTAACCTACGAGCAGTACGTC.

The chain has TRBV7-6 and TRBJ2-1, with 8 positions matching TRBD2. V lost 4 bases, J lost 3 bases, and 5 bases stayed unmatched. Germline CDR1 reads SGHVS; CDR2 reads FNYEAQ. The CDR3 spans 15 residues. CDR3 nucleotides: TGTGCCAGCAGCTCCGCGGGGGGCAACTACAATGAGCAGTTCTTC. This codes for CASSSAGGNYNEQFF.

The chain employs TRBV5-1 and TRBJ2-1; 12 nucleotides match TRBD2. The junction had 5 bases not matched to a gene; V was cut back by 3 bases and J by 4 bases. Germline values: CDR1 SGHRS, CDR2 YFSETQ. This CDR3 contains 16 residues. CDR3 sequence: CASSSLTSGGYNEQFF. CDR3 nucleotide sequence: TGCGCCAGCAGCTCCCTGACTAGCGGGGGTTACAATGAGCAGTTCTTC.

In DNA form, the CDR3 reads TGCGCCAGCAGTCAATCTGACAGGGGTTTGTTAAACACCATATATTTT. Its protein product is CASSQSDRGLLNTIYF. The chain links TRBV23-1 to TRBJ1-3; 8 bases agree with TRBD1. TRBV23-1 carries the ORF label, with uncertain function. V gave up 0 bases and J gave up 6 bases; unmatched junction bases: 7. The length of the CDR3 is 16 residues.

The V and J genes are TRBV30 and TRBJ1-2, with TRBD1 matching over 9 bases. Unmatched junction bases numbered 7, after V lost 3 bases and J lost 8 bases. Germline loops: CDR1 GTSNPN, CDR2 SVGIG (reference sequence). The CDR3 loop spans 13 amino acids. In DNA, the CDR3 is TGTGCCTGGAGGGGACAGGGAATGAACGGCTACACCTTC. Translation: CAWRGQGMNGYTF.

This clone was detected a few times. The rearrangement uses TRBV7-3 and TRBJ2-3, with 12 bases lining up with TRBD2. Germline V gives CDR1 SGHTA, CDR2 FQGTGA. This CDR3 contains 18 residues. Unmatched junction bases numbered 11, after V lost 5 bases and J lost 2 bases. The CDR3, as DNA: TGTGCCAGCAGCATGACTAGCGGGGGTTCGGGGGACACAGATACGCAGTATTTT. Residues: CASSMTSGGSGDTDTQYF.

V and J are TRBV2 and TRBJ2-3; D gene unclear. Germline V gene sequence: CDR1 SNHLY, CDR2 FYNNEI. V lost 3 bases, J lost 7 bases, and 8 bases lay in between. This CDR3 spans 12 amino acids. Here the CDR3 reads CASSETRNTQYF. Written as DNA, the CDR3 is TGTGCCAGCAGTGAGACACGGAATACGCAGTATTTT.

CDR3 sequence (DNA): TGTGCCAGCAGCCAGACTAGCGGGGGAGATAATACGCAGTATTTT. Encoded protein: CASSQTSGGDNTQYF. This chain connects TRBV7-9 to TRBJ2-3; 12 nucleotides match TRBD2. This CDR3 contains 15 residues. CDR1 and CDR2 from the germline V gene are SEHNR and FQNEAQ (reference sequence). The ends lost 5 bases at V and 7 bases at J; junction bases unmatched: 7.

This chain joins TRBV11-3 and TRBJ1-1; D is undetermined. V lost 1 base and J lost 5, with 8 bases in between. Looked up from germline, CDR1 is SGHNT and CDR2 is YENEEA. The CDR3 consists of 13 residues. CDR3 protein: CASSLVRGTEAFF. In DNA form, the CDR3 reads TGTGCCAGCAGCTTAGTCCGAGGTACTGAAGCTTTCTTT.

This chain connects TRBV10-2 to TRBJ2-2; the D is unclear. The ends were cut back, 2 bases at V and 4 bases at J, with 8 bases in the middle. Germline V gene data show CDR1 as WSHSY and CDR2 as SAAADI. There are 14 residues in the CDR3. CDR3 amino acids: CASSEVRRTGELFF. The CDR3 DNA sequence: TGCGCCAGCAGTGAGGTCCGTCGCACCGGGGAGCTGTTTTTT.

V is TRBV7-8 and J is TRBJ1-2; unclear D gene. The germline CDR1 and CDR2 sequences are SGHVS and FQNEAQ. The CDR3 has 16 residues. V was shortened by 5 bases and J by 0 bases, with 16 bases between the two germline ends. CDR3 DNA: TGTGCCAGCAGCCCCTCTTGGGCCCGCCCTAACTATGGCTACACCTTC. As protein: CASSPSWARPNYGYTF.

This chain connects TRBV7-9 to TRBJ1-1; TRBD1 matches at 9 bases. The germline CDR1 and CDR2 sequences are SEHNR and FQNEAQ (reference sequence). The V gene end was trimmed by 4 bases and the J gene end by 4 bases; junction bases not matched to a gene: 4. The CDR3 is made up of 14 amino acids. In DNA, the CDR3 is TGTGCCAGCAGCTCGACAGGGGGTAGCACTGAAGCTTTCTTT. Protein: CASSSTGGSTEAFF.

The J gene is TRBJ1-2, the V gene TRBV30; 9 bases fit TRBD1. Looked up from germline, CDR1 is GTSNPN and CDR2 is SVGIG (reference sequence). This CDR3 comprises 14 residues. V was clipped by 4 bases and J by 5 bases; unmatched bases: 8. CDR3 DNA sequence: TGTGCCTGGACGCGGGACAGGGTACGATATGGCTACACCTTC. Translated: CAWTRDRVRYGYTF.

Here the CDR3 reads CASSQGDIGYEQYF. CDR3 bases: TGTGCCAGCAGCCAGGGGGACATAGGCTACGAGCAGTACTTC. The chain has TRBV3-1 (or the pseudogene TRBV3-2) and TRBJ2-7, with a tentative D call TRBD1 (6 bases). The CDR3 runs to 14 residues. Trimming removed 3 bases from V and 3 bases from J, with 12 bases in between. Germline V CDR1 and CDR2: LGHDT, YNNKEL (reference sequence).

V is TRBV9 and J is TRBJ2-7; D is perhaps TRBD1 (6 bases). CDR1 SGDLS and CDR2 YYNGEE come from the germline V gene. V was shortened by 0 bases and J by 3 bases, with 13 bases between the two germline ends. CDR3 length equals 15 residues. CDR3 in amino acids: CASSVDPGQLYEQYF. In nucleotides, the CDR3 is TGTGCCAGCAGCGTAGATCCCGGACAGCTCTACGAGCAGTACTTC.

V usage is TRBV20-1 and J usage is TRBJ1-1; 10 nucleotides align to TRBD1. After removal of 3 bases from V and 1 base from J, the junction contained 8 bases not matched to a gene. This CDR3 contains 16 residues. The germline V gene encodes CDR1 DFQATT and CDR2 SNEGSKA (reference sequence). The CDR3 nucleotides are TGCAGTGCTAGTGCCCCGACAGGGGGCTGGAACACTGAAGCTTTCTTT. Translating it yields CSASAPTGGWNTEAFF.

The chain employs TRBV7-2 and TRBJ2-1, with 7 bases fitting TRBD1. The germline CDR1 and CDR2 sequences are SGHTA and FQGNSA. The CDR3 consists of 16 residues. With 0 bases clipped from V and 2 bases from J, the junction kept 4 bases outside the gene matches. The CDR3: CASSLASGTAYNEQFF. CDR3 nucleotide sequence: TGTGCCAGCAGCTTAGCTTCCGGGACAGCCTACAATGAGCAGTTCTTC.

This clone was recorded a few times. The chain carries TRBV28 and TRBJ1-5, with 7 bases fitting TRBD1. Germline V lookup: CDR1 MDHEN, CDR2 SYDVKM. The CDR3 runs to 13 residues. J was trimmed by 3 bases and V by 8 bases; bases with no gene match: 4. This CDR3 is CASGGTANQPQHF. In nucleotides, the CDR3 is TGTGCCAGCGGGGGGACAGCCAATCAGCCCCAGCATTTT.